This T cell receptor beta chain emerged from a study of post-analysis software for immune sequencing data. Study results and caveats: Five or six TRBV segments were significantly more frequent in patients than in controls. TRBV5-6, TRBV5-1 and TRBV20-1 were among these segments.

This clonotype was seen a few times. Its antigen remains unknown. Unique-molecular-identifier-tagged TCR beta cDNA libraries were used. MiXCR, applied by TCRdb to the PCR reads, yields one record per CDR3 protein. The data contain over 300,000 distinct CDR3 sequences, 30% to 45% of them singletons. The germline V gene encodes CDR1 ENHRY and CDR2 SYGVKD. V dropped 6 bases and J dropped 0 bases, with 8 bases sitting between them. CDR3 size: 13 residues. The J gene is TRBJ2-5, the V gene TRBV10-3; TRBD1 is a possible D gene (6 bases). Sequencing was done on a sample of blood. This receptor was obtained from a girl aged 10-17 years with multiple sclerosis. DNA of the CDR3: TGTGCCATCAGCGACAGGTACCAAGAGACCCAGTACTTC. Protein product: CAISDRYQETQYF.